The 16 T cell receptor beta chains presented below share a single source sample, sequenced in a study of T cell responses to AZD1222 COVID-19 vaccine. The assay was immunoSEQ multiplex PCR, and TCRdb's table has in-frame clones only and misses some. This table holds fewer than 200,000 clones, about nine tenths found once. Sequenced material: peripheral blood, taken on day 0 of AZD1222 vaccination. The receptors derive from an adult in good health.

CDR3 coding DNA: TGTGCCAGCAGCTTAGGGCGAACAGGGTATGGTGAAAAACTGTTTTTT. Amino acid sequence: CASSLGRTGYGEKLFF. V is TRBV11-2 and J is TRBJ1-4; weak D call: TRBD1 (6 bases). This CDR3 is built from 16 residues. Germline V gene data show CDR1 as SGHAT and CDR2 as FQNNGV. The V end lost 1 base, the J end lost 7 bases, and 16 bases lay between the germline ends.

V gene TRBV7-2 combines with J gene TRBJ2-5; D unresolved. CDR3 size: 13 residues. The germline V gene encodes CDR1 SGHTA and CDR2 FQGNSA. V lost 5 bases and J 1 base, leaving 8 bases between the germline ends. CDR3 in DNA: TGTGCCAGCAGCAAAGGGCCCCAAGAGACCCAGTACTTC. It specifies CASSKGPQETQYF. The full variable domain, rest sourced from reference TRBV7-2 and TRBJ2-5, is GAGVSQSPSNKVTEKGKDVELRCDPISGHTALYWYRQSLGQGLEFLIYFQGNSAPDKSGLPSDRFSAERTGGSVSTLTIQRTQQEDSAVYLCASSKGPQETQYFGPGTRLLVL.

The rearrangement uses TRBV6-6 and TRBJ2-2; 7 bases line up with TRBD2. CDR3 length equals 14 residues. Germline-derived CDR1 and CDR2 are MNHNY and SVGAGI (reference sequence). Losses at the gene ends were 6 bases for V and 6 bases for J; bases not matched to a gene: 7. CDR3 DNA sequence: TGTGCCAGCAGCCTGCGGGGGTTCGCCGGGGAGCTGTTTTTT. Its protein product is CASSLRGFAGELFF.

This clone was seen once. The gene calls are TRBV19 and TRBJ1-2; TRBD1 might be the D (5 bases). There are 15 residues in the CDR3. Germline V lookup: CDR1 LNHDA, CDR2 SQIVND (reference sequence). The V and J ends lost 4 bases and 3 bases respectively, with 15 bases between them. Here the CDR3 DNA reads TGTGCCAGTAGTACTTGGTCCGCGGGGGACTATGGCTACACCTTC. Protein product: CASSTWSAGDYGYTF.

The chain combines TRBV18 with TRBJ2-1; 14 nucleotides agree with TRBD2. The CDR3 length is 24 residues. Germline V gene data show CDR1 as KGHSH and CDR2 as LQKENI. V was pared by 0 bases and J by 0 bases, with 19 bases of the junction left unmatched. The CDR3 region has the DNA TGTGCCAGCTCACCACCTCCCGGGACAGTCTTGACTAGCGGGGGGGCCAGCTCCTACAATGAGCAGTTCTTC. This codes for CASSPPPGTVLTSGGASSYNEQFF.

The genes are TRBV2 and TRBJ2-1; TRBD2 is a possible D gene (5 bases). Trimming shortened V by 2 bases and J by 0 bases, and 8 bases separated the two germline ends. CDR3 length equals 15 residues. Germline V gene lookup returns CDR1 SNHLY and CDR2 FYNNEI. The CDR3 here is CASSERGSSYNEQFF. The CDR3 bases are TGTGCCAGCAGTGAACGGGGAAGCTCCTACAATGAGCAGTTCTTC.

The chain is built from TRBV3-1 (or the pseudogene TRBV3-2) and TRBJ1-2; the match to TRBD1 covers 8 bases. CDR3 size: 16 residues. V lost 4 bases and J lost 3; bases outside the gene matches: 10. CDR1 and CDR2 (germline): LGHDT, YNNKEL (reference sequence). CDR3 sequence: CASSRRGGQVDYGYTF. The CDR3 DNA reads TGTGCCAGCAGCCGGCGAGGGGGACAGGTGGACTATGGCTACACCTTC.

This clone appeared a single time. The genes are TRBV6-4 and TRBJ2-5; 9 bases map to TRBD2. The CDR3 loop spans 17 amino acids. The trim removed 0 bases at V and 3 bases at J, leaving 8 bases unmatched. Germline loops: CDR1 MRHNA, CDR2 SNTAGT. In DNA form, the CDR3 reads TGTGCCAGCAGTGACTCCTGCGGGGGGGCGGAAAAAGAGACCCAGTACTTC. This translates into CASSDSCGGAEKETQYF.

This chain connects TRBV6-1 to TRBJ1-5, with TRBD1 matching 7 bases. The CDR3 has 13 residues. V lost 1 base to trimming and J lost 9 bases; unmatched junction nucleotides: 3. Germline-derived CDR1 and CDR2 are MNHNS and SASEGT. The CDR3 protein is CASSEEGGRPQHF. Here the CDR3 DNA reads TGTGCCAGCAGTGAAGAAGGGGGCAGGCCCCAGCATTTT.

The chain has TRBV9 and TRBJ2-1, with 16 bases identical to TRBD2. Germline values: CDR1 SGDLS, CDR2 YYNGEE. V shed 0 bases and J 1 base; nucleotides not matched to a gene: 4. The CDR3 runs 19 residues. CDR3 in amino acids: CASSVAGTSGRASYNEQFF. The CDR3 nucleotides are TGTGCCAGCAGCGTAGCAGGGACTAGCGGGAGGGCTTCCTACAATGAGCAGTTCTTC. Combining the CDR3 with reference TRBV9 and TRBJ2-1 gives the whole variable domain DSGVTQTPKHLITATGQRVTLRCSPRSGDLSVYWYQQSLDQGLQFLIQYYNGEERAKGNILERFSAQQFPDLHSELNLSSLELGDSALYFCASSVAGTSGRASYNEQFFGPGTRLTVL.

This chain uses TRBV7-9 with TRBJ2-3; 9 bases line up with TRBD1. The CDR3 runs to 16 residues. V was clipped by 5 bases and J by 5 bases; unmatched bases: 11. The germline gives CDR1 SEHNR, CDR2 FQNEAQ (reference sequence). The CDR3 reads CASSDFRDRVGDTQYF. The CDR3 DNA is TGTGCCAGCAGCGACTTCCGGGACAGGGTAGGAGATACGCAGTATTTT.

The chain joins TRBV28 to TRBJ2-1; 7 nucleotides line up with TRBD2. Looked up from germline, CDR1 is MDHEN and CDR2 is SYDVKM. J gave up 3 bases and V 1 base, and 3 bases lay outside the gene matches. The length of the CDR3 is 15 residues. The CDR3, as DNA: TGTGCCAGCAGTTTATTGACGGGGGGCTACAATGAGCAGTTCTTC. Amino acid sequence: CASSLLTGGYNEQFF.

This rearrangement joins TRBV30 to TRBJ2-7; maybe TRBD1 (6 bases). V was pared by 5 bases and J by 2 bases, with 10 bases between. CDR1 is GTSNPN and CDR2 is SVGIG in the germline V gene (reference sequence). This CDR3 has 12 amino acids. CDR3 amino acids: CAWGDNPYEQYF. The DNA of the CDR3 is TGTGCCTGGGGGGACAATCCCTACGAGCAGTACTTC.

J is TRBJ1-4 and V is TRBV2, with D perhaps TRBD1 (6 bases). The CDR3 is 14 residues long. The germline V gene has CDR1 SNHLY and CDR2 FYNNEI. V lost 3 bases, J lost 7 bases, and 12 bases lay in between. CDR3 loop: CASSELEGGEKLFF. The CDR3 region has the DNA TGTGCCAGCAGTGAGTTAGAGGGGGGTGAAAAACTGTTTTTT. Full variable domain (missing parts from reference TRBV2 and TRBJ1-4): EPEVTQTPSHQVTQMGQEVILRCVPISNHLYFYWYRQILGQKVEFLVSFYNNEISEKSEIFDDQFSVERPDGSNFTLKIRSTKLEDSAMYFCASSELEGGEKLFFGSGTQLSVL.

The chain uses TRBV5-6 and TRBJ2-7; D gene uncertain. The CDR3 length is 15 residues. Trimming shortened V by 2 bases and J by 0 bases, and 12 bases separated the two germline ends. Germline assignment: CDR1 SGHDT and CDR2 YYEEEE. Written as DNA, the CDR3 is TGTGCCAGCAGCTTTAGAGCCCCCAGCTCCTACGAGCAGTACTTC. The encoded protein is CASSFRAPSSYEQYF.

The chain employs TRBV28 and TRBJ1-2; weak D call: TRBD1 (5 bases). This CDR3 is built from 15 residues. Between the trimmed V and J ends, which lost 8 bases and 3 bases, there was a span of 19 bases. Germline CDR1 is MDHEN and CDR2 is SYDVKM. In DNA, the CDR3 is TGTGCCAGCTCCTCGGGAAGTCAGGGAGACTATGGCTACACCTTC. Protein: CASSSGSQGDYGYTF.